This record concerns one TCR beta chain sequence. CDR3 length equals 13 residues. CDR1 and CDR2 from the germline V gene are SGHKS and YYEKEE (reference sequence). The ends were cut back, 4 bases at V and 7 bases at J, with 12 bases in the middle. This sample is part of a study of blood T cell repertoires in COVID-19. Sequenced by immunoSEQ multiplex PCR; TCRdb stores in-frame clones only, minus some. The sample shows about 92,000 clones, 87% of them seen only once. The TCR originated in a woman aged 55-69 years with COVID-19, enrolled during active disease. Sequences were obtained from peripheral blood. V gene TRBV5-5 combines with J gene TRBJ1-5; no reliable D call. The CDR3 DNA reads as TGTGCCAGCAGCATAGACTCCGTACAGCCCCAGCATTTT. Residues: CASSIDSVQPQHF.